Below, 24 T cell receptor beta chains from the same sample are listed, as sequenced in a study of OX40 agonist ivuxolimab in advanced cancers. Method: immunoSEQ multiplex PCR; TCRdb's copy keeps in-frame clones and lacks some. The repertoire includes over 30,000 clones, around four fifths of them detected once, and roughly 11% sits in the top ten. The sample consisted of CD4+ or CD8+ T cells sorted from blood, taken in a trial of the OX40 agonist ivuxolimab. These receptor sequences come from an adult with an advanced solid tumor such as melanoma, head and neck, liver or kidney cancer.

A single count supports this clone. The chain has TRBV5-1 and TRBJ2-7; TRBD1 is a possible D gene (5 bases). This CDR3 comprises 16 residues. The germline CDR1 and CDR2 sequences are SGHRS and YFSETQ. V was clipped by 0 bases and J by 3 bases, with 16 bases between them. DNA for the CDR3: TGCGCCAGCAGCTTGGGGCCCCAAAGGGGCTACTACGAGCAGTACTTC. Its translation: CASSLGPQRGYYEQYF. Using reference TRBV5-1 and TRBJ2-7 for the parts outside the CDR3, the full variable domain is KAGVTQTPRYLIKTRGQQVTLSCSPISGHRSVSWYQQTPGQGLQFLFEYFSETQRNKGNFPGRFSGRQFSNSRSEMNVSTLELGDSALYLCASSLGPQRGYYEQYFGPGTRLTVT.

The chain couples TRBV18 to TRBJ1-2; a possible D gene is TRBD1 (6 bases). This CDR3 is 14 amino acids long. Germline V CDR1 and CDR2: KGHSH, LQKENI. The V end lost 2 bases, the J end lost 2 bases, and 9 bases lay between the germline ends. The CDR3 loop is CASSPNRANYGYTF. CDR3 DNA sequence: TGTGCCAGCTCACCAAACAGGGCGAACTATGGCTACACCTTC.

Concerning this clone: Within the sample, other DNA sequences also encode this same CDR3. The V and J genes are TRBV29-1 and TRBJ1-2; D unclear. The CDR3 is made up of 12 amino acids. V dropped 3 bases and J dropped 4 bases, with 9 bases sitting between them. Germline-derived CDR1 and CDR2 are SQVTM and ANQGSEA. The CDR3 is CSVDLGIYGYTF. CDR3 DNA sequence: TGCAGCGTTGATCTCGGGATCTATGGCTACACCTTC.

V gene TRBV19 combines with J gene TRBJ1-5; 8 bases fit TRBD1. The germline gives CDR1 LNHDA, CDR2 SQIVND (reference sequence). The CDR3 covers 15 residues. After removal of 0 bases from V and 6 bases from J, the junction contained 4 bases not matched to a gene. The CDR3 coding sequence is TGTGCCAGTAGTATAGATGGGACAGGTGGTCAGCCCCAGCATTTT. This codes for CASSIDGTGGQPQHF.

The V and J genes are TRBV4-1 and TRBJ1-2; D possibly corresponds to TRBD1 (5 bases). This CDR3 is 15 amino acids long. Trimming took off 3 bases at V and 2 bases at J, with 13 bases between the two ends. Germline V gene data show CDR1 as MGHRA and CDR2 as YSYEKL. The CDR3 loop is CASSHWDGSNYGYTF. CDR3 in DNA: TGCGCCAGCAGCCACTGGGACGGCTCAAACTATGGCTACACCTTC.

The chain employs TRBV27 and TRBJ2-5, with 13 bases lining up with TRBD2. V trimming: 4 bases; J trimming: 2 bases; junction bases outside the gene matches: 13. Germline loops: CDR1 MNHEY, CDR2 SMNVEV (reference sequence). The CDR3 is 19 residues long. The CDR3 protein is CASSSHRLAGGRWQETQYF. The DNA for the CDR3 is TGTGCCAGCAGTTCGCACCGACTAGCGGGGGGCCGATGGCAAGAGACCCAGTACTTC.

The V gene is TRBV9, the J gene TRBJ2-3; 8 bases are shared with TRBD1. CDR1 SGDLS and CDR2 YYNGEE come from the germline V gene. The V and J ends lost 0 bases and 4 bases, in that order; junction bases with no gene match: 7. The CDR3 covers 16 residues. This chain's CDR3 is CASSVDLTGDADTQYF. The CDR3 nucleotides are TGTGCCAGCAGCGTAGATCTGACAGGGGATGCAGATACGCAGTATTTT.

J is TRBJ1-1 and V is TRBV29-1; D gene ambiguous. From germline, CDR1 is SQVTM and CDR2 ANQGSEA. This CDR3 is built from 14 residues. The V gene lost 2 bases and the J gene lost 0 bases, with 10 bases spanning the gap. CDR3 protein: CSVELARLNTEAFF. CDR3 bases: TGCAGCGTTGAACTGGCCCGACTGAACACTGAAGCTTTCTTT. Based on the CDR3 plus reference TRBV29-1 and TRBJ1-1, the full variable domain is SAVISQKPSRDICQRGTSLTIQCQVDSQVTMMFWYRQQPGQSLTLIATANQGSEATYESGFVIDKFPISRPNLTFSTLTVSNMSPEDSSIYLCSVELARLNTEAFFGQGTRLTVV.

The chain links TRBV6-1 to TRBJ2-7; D possibly corresponds to TRBD1 (5 bases). The CDR3 covers 15 residues. Between the trimmed V and J ends, which lost 2 bases and 1 base, there was a span of 12 bases. Germline-derived CDR1 and CDR2 are MNHNS and SASEGT. The CDR3 coding sequence is TGTGCCAGCAGTGAAATAGGACAAACGTCCTACGAGCAGTACTTC. The encoded protein is CASSEIGQTSYEQYF.

V usage is TRBV10-3 and J usage is TRBJ2-3; a possible D gene is TRBD2 (6 bases). CDR1 is ENHRY and CDR2 is SYGVKD in the germline V gene. The CDR3 sequence is 13 residues long. Deletions cut 2 bases from V and 6 bases from J, with 9 bases between. For the CDR3, the DNA is TGTGCCATCAGTGAGCTAGGAGGGGATACGCAGTATTTT. This translates into CAISELGGDTQYF.

This CDR3 reads CASSFGDGPNQPQHF. CDR3 DNA sequence: TGCGCCAGCAGCTTTGGTGACGGACCCAATCAGCCCCAGCATTTT. The gene calls are TRBV5-1 and TRBJ1-5; D uncertain. The CDR3 totals 15 residues. V lost 2 bases to trimming and J lost 3 bases, with 12 bases between them. CDR1 is SGHRS, CDR2 YFSETQ, per germline.

V usage is TRBV4-1 and J usage is TRBJ1-2, with D possibly being TRBD1 (5 bases). V shed 3 bases and J shed 2 bases, with 16 bases lying between them. The germline gives CDR1 MGHRA, CDR2 YSYEKL. There are 16 residues in the CDR3. Written as DNA, the CDR3 is TGCGCCAGCAGCCACGAACCGGGACCGATGAACTATGGCTACACCTTC. Translating it yields CASSHEPGPMNYGYTF.

The chain uses TRBV6-5 and TRBJ1-6; D unclear. The CDR3 runs to 12 residues. In germline, CDR1 is MNHEY, CDR2 SVGAGI. Trimming removed 5 bases from V and 8 bases from J, with 7 bases in between. The CDR3 region is CASSGWYSPLHF. CDR3 nucleotides: TGTGCCAGCAGTGGCTGGTATTCACCCCTCCACTTT.

This clone was recorded once. The J gene is TRBJ1-6, the V gene TRBV5-1; 7 bases agree with TRBD1. The V and J ends lost 4 bases and 5 bases, in that order; junction bases with no gene match: 9. The CDR3 has 16 residues. The V gene's germline CDR1 is SGHRS and CDR2 YFSETQ. The CDR3 loop is CASSLDRVENNSPLHF. The CDR3 bases are TGCGCCAGCAGCCTTGACAGGGTCGAAAATAATTCACCCCTCCACTTT.

This clone has just a few counts. The gene calls are TRBV5-1 and TRBJ2-7; 9 positions match TRBD1. Germline V gene lookup returns CDR1 SGHRS and CDR2 YFSETQ. The CDR3 covers 15 residues. V was clipped by 4 bases and J by 2 bases; unmatched bases: 7. CDR3 DNA: TGCGCCAGCAGCCCTAACGACAGGGGGACCTACGAGCAGTACTTC. Its protein product is CASSPNDRGTYEQYF.

The chain is built from TRBV10-3 and TRBJ1-2, with D perhaps matching TRBD1 (6 bases). V dropped 0 bases and J dropped 8 bases, with 16 bases sitting between them. Per germline, CDR1 ENHRY and CDR2 SYGVKD. This CDR3 comprises 15 residues. In DNA, the CDR3 is TGTGCCATCAGTGAGTCAGGACAGTTTAATGGAGGCTACACCTTC. This gives the protein CAISESGQFNGGYTF.

This chain joins TRBV5-1 and TRBJ2-7, with TRBD2 matching over 9 bases. Per the germline V gene, CDR1 is SGHRS and CDR2 is YFSETQ. The V segment lost 2 bases and the J segment 1 base; nucleotides outside the gene matches: 4. CDR3 length equals 15 residues. CDR3 protein: CASSFLSGGSYEQYF. The CDR3 nucleotides read TGCGCCAGCAGCTTTCTAAGCGGGGGGTCCTACGAGCAGTACTTC.

This chain links TRBV10-2 with TRBJ2-3; D is unresolved. V was shortened by 0 bases and J by 4 bases, with 2 bases between the two germline ends. The CDR3 covers 12 residues. Germline loops: CDR1 WSHSY, CDR2 SAAADI. CDR3 nucleotide sequence: TGCGCCAGCAGTGAGTCGTCAGATACGCAGTATTTT. It is translated as CASSESSDTQYF.

This sequence joins TRBV10-3 and TRBJ2-5; D tentatively reads TRBD1 or TRBD2 (6 bases each). With 4 bases removed from V and 2 bases from J, the gap between germline ends came to 14 bases. This CDR3 has 15 residues. From germline, CDR1 is ENHRY and CDR2 SYGVKD. In nucleotides, the CDR3 is TGTGCCATCAGTGGAGGGGGGACTCGTCAAGAGACCCAGTACTTC. Translation: CAISGGGTRQETQYF.

This chain uses TRBV30 with TRBJ1-2; D is uncertain. The V end was cut by 4 bases, the J end by 4 bases, with 10 bases between. Germline V gene data show CDR1 as GTSNPN and CDR2 as SVGIG (reference sequence). CDR3 length equals 12 residues. The CDR3: CAWKVARYGYTF. CDR3 DNA: TGTGCCTGGAAAGTGGCTCGCTATGGCTACACCTTC. Supplemented by reference TRBV30 and TRBJ1-2, the full variable domain reads SQTIHQWPATLVQPVGSPLSLECTVEGTSNPNLYWYRQAAGRGLQLLFYSVGIGQISSEVPQNLSASRPQDRQFILSSKKLLLSDSGFYLCAWKVARYGYTFGSGTRLTVV.

This clone occurred once. In DNA, the CDR3 is TGTGCCAGCAGCTTTGGACAGGGAACCTACAATGAGCAGTTCTTC. Translated, it gives CASSFGQGTYNEQFF. V usage is TRBV11-2 and J usage is TRBJ2-1; TRBD1 aligns across 8 bases. The CDR3 spans 15 residues. The V segment lost 3 bases and the J segment 2 bases; nucleotides outside the gene matches: 3. Germline V lookup: CDR1 SGHAT, CDR2 FQNNGV.

The J gene is TRBJ1-4, the V gene TRBV4-2; the match to TRBD1 covers 7 bases. The germline CDR1 and CDR2 sequences are LGHNA and YNFKEQ. J gave up 7 bases and V 0 bases, and 5 bases lay outside the gene matches. This CDR3 has 15 amino acids. CDR3 sequence: CASSQDRQGGEKLFF. The CDR3 DNA is TGTGCCAGCAGCCAAGATCGACAGGGAGGTGAAAAACTGTTTTTT.

This clone has just a few counts. This sequence joins TRBV5-1 and TRBJ1-2, with 7 bases fitting TRBD1. V shed 5 bases and J 8 bases; nucleotides not matched to a gene: 15. The germline V gene has CDR1 SGHRS and CDR2 YFSETQ. The CDR3 runs 15 residues. Here the CDR3 reads CASREVVTGASGYTF. CDR3 in DNA: TGCGCCAGCAGGGAGGTGGTAACAGGGGCGAGCGGCTACACCTTC.

This chain connects TRBV6-5 to TRBJ1-2; D gene ambiguous. The V end was cut by 0 bases, the J end by 4 bases, with 9 bases between. The CDR3 extends over 14 amino acids. Germline V gene sequence: CDR1 MNHEY, CDR2 SVGAGI. The CDR3, as DNA: TGTGCCAGCAGTTACTCGCCAGGCGGCTATGGCTACACCTTC. Translation: CASSYSPGGYGYTF.